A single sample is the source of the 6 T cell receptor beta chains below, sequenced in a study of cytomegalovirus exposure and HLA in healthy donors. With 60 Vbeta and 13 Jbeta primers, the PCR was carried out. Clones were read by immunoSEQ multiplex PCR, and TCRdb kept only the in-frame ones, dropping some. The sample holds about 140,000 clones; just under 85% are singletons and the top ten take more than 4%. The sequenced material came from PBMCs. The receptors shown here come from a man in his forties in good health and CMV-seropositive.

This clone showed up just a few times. The CDR3 sequence: CASGLFNRGFGYGYTF. DNA for the CDR3: TGTGCTAGTGGTTTGTTTAACAGGGGGTTTGGCTATGGCTACACCTTC. The chain joins TRBV12-5 to TRBJ1-2; 8 nucleotides line up with TRBD1. Germline V lookup: CDR1 LGHNT, CDR2 FRNRAP. The V and J ends lost 2 bases and 4 bases, in that order; junction bases with no gene match: 9. The CDR3 extends over 16 amino acids. Full variable domain (rest looked up from reference TRBV12-5 and TRBJ1-2): DARVTQTPRHKVTEMGQEVTMRCQPILGHNTVFWYRQTMMQGLELLAYFRNRAPLDDSGMPKDRFSAEMPDATLATLKIQPSEPRDSAVYFCASGLFNRGFGYGYTFGSGTRLTVV.

CDR3 nucleotides: TGTGCCAGCTCGGACACCGGGGAGCTGTTTTTT. This sequence encodes CASSDTGELFF. The chain has TRBV2 and TRBJ2-2; D not resolved. Germline-derived CDR1 and CDR2 are SNHLY and FYNNEI. Trimming removed 8 bases at V and 3 bases at J, with 4 bases between. The CDR3 consists of 11 residues.

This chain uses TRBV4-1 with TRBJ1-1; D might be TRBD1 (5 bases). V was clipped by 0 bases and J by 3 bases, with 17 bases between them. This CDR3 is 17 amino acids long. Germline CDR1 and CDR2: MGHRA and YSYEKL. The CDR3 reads CASSQDSLGGGYTEAFF. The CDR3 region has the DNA TGCGCCAGCAGCCAAGATAGTCTGGGGGGTGGGTACACTGAAGCTTTCTTT.

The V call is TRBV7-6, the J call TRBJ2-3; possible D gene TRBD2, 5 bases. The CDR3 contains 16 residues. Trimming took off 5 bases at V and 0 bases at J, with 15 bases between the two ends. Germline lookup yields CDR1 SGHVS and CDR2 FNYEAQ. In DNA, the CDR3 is TGTGCCAGCAGCCCCACACCGGGAATTAGCACAGATACGCAGTATTTT. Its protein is CASSPTPGISTDTQYF.

The CDR3 DNA reads as TGTGCCAGCATCCCGGGACTAGCGGGGGGTCAGGATACGCAGTATTTT. It translates to CASIPGLAGGQDTQYF. This rearrangement joins TRBV9 to TRBJ2-3, with 15 bases matching TRBD2. The germline CDR1 and CDR2 sequences are SGDLS and YYNGEE. The CDR3 length is 16 residues. After removal of 6 bases from V and 6 bases from J, the junction contained 8 bases not matched to a gene.

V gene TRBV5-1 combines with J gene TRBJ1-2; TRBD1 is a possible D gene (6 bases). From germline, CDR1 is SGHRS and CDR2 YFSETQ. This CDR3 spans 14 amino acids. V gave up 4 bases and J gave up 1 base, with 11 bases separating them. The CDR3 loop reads CASSPGTLNYGYTF. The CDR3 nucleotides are TGCGCCAGCAGCCCCGGGACACTTAACTATGGCTACACCTTC.